This TCR beta chain was sequenced in a study of T cells in Graves' hyperthyroidism and ophthalmopathy. Source material for PBMCs was about 11 ml fresh peripheral blood. V lost 5 bases and J 2 bases, leaving 14 bases between the germline ends. The CDR3 has 15 amino acids. The germline V gene encodes CDR1 SGHAT and CDR2 FQNNGV. This clonotype was found many times. RNA transcripts provided the source from which TCR beta CDR3 regions were amplified. HTBI primers were used for first-round RT-PCR of the TCR CDR3. In TCRdb, the multiplex PCR reads were re-called with MiXCR into one record per CDR3 protein. The profile covers over 150,000 distinct CDR3 sequences, with 17% appearing a single time and about 29% taken by the ten largest.

The sequencing input was blood. The origin of this receptor is a woman aged 50 to 65 with Graves' hyperthyroidism. The genes are TRBV11-2 and TRBJ2-3, with TRBD1 as a possible D gene (7 bases). The CDR3 DNA reads TGTGCCAGCAGCCCCCAGGGGGGACTCACAGATACGCAGTATTTT. It is translated as CASSPQGGLTDTQYF.